A selection of T cell receptor beta chains follows, all from one sample in a study of cytomegalovirus exposure and HLA in healthy donors. Generated by immunoSEQ multiplex PCR, the TCRdb table keeps only in-frame clones and is missing some. The sample shows approximately 82,000 clones, around a tenth of them seen only once. Material for sequencing was PBMCs. The receptors come from a man aged 55 to 69 in good health and CMV-seropositive. The CDR3 runs from the conserved cysteine through the conserved F or W. D genes are given only for firm matches. Clone size is not always given. Where it is, it says once, few, many or a class for expanded clones.

d_call j_call clone_size v_call cdr3_nt cdr3_aa
- TRBJ2-2 few TRBV29-1 TGCAGCGCTGGGACTCTTAGAGCCGGGGAGCTGTTTTTT CSAGTLRAGELFF
TRBD2 TRBJ2-3 many TRBV4-1 TGCGCCAGCAGCCAAGGTCCTAGCGGGGGGGCTGCAGATACGCAGTATTTT CASSQGPSGGAADTQYF
TRBD1 TRBJ2-2 - TRBV28 TGTGCCAGCAGTTGGGCAGGGGGCAGCGCCGGGGAGCTGTTTTTT CASSWAGGSAGELFF
- TRBJ1-5 few TRBV30 TGTGCCTGGCGACAGGACAGTCCGGATCAGCCCCAGCATTTT CAWRQDSPDQPQHF
- TRBJ1-2 - TRBV2 TGTGCCAGCAGTACAACCTATGGCTACACCTTC CASSTTYGYTF
TRBD2 TRBJ2-1 - TRBV28 TGTGCCAGCAAAGAGAGCGGACTAGCGGGGACCTACAATGAGCAGTTCTTC CASKESGLAGTYNEQFF
- TRBJ2-2 - TRBV29-1 TGCAGCGCGACCAGGCAGGGCGACACCGGGGAGCTGTTTTTT CSATRQGDTGELFF
- TRBJ1-2 - TRBV28 TGTGCCAGCAGTTTGACATTGAAGCCCTACTATGGCTACACCTTC CASSLTLKPYYGYTF
TRBD1 TRBJ1-4 few TRBV5-1 TGCGCCAGCAGCATACAGGGGGCCAATGAAAAACTGTTTTTT CASSIQGANEKLFF
TRBD2 TRBJ2-1 - TRBV7-9 TGTGCCAGCAGCCCGTCGGTTTGGACTAGCGGCAATGAGCAGTTCTTC CASSPSVWTSGNEQFF
- TRBJ2-5 few TRBV30 TGTGCCGGGGGACTGTTTCAAGAGACCCAGTACTTC CAGGLFQETQYF
- TRBJ2-5 few TRBV7-6 TGTGCCAGCAGCTTGGGACCGGGACAAGGGAAAGAGACCCAGTACTTC CASSLGPGQGKETQYF
- TRBJ1-2 - TRBV6-5 TGTGCCAGCAGTTACTCCGGGTATGGCTACACCTTC CASSYSGYGYTF
- TRBJ1-2 few TRBV6-5 TGTGCCAGCAGTCAGGGTATCTATGGCTACACCTTC CASSQGIYGYTF
TRBD1 TRBJ1-6 few TRBV6-1 TGTGCCAGCAGTGGGACAGGGCTAGGGTATAATTCACCCCTCCACTTT CASSGTGLGYNSPLHF
TRBD1 TRBJ1-6 few TRBV5-1 TGCGCCAGCAGCCCGCGGGGACAGGCTAATTTTTGGGATTCACCCCTCCACTTT CASSPRGQANFWDSPLHF
TRBD1 TRBJ2-2 - TRBV6-5 TGTGCCAGTTACCGACAGGGCGGCACCGGGGAGCTGTTTTTT CASYRQGGTGELFF
TRBD1 TRBJ1-2 - TRBV4-2 TGTGCCAGCAGCCAGGGGACAGGGAGTGGCTACACCTTC CASSQGTGSGYTF
- TRBJ2-5 few TRBV30 TGTGCCTGGAGTGAAGGGACTCCGGTTGGGACCCAGTACTTC CAWSEGTPVGTQYF
- TRBJ2-5 - TRBV28 TGTGCCAGCAGTTTAGGGGGGTACCAAGAGACCCAGTACTTC CASSLGGYQETQYF
- TRBJ2-2 few TRBV7-9 TGTGCCAGCAGCTTAGCGGGAGGCCTCACCGGGGAGCTGTTTTTT CASSLAGGLTGELFF
TRBD2 TRBJ2-3 few TRBV29-1 TGCAGCGTTGAGGCGGGAGGAGGGGATACGCAGTATTTT CSVEAGGGDTQYF
- TRBJ1-1 few TRBV30 TGTGCCTGGGACCTTACAGGGAACACTGAAGCTTTCTTT CAWDLTGNTEAFF
- TRBJ1-2 few TRBV30 TGTGCGCGGGGGGACGCCCCCTATGGCTACACCTTC CARGDAPYGYTF
- TRBJ2-2 few TRBV2 TGTGCCAGCAGTGAAGTCGCGGGATTGAACACCGGGGAGCTGTTTTTT CASSEVAGLNTGELFF
TRBD1 TRBJ2-7 - TRBV5-1 TGCGCCAGCAGCTTGAGACAGGGATACGAGCAGTACTTC CASSLRQGYEQYF
- TRBJ1-2 few TRBV29-1 TGCAGCGCCAAATCGGGCTATGGCTACACCTTC CSAKSGYGYTF
TRBD2 TRBJ2-7 - TRBV28 TGTGCCAGCAGTTTACCAAGGACTAGGGCAACCTACGAGCAGTACTTC CASSLPRTRATYEQYF
TRBD1 TRBJ1-6 - TRBV6-5 TGTGCCAGCAGTTGGGGGACAGGGACTTCACCCCTCCACTTT CASSWGTGTSPLHF
TRBD1 TRBJ2-7 - TRBV9 TGTGCCAGCAGCATCGGGACGGCAGGGGGCTTCGAGCAGTACTTC CASSIGTAGGFEQYF
TRBD1 TRBJ1-2 - TRBV19 TGTGCCAGTATCCTCAATCCCGACAGGGCGGACTATGGCTACACCTTC CASILNPDRADYGYTF
TRBD1 TRBJ2-3 few TRBV23-1 TGCGCCAGCAGTCAATCGGGGACAGGGGGCCACTACCGCACAGATACGCAGTATTTT CASSQSGTGGHYRTDTQYF
TRBD1 TRBJ1-4 - TRBV29-1 TGCAGCGTTGGATCAGGGGGAAATAATGAAAAACTGTTTTTT CSVGSGGNNEKLFF
- TRBJ2-1 few TRBV5-1 TGCGCCAGCAGCTTGGGGGACTCAAGCTCCTACAATGAGCAGTTCTTC CASSLGDSSSYNEQFF
- TRBJ2-3 few TRBV18 TGTGCCAGCTCACGAGCGGCGAGCACAGATACGCAGTATTTT CASSRAASTDTQYF
- TRBJ1-3 once TRBV18 TGTGCCAGCTCACCAACAGACTCTGGAAACACCATATATTTT CASSPTDSGNTIYF
TRBD1 TRBJ2-1 few TRBV27 TGTGCCAGCAGTTACGGACAGGGGCGTGAGCAGTTCTTC CASSYGQGREQFF
- TRBJ1-2 - TRBV6-6 TGTGCCAGCAGCCCTGGGGTAGGGGTTGGCGGCTACACCTTC CASSPGVGVGGYTF
- TRBJ2-1 - TRBV5-1 TGCGCCAGCAGCTTGGGGTGGCCCCCCGATGAGCAGTTCTTC CASSLGWPPDEQFF
- TRBJ2-3 many TRBV28 TGTGCCAGCAGTTTCTTGGCGGGCACAGATACGCAGTATTTT CASSFLAGTDTQYF
TRBD1 TRBJ1-5 - TRBV28 TGTGCCAGCAGTTTCTCCGGACAGGGGCCCGGTTTTGGCAATCAGCCCCAGCATTTT CASSFSGQGPGFGNQPQHF
TRBD2 TRBJ2-3 once TRBV11-3 TGTGCCAGCAGGCTAGCGGGAGGGGAGACAGATACGCAGTATTTT CASRLAGGETDTQYF
TRBD1 TRBJ2-5 few TRBV5-4 TGTGCCAGCAGCTCGGCCGGGACAGGGGGCTGGGAGACCCAGTACTTC CASSSAGTGGWETQYF
TRBD2 TRBJ2-3 - TRBV9 TGTGCCAGCAGCCAGCGACTAGCGGGGGGGGCAGATACGCAGTATTTT CASSQRLAGGADTQYF
- TRBJ2-5 - TRBV11-2 TGTGCCAGCAGCTCTAGGGGATTTCCCCAAGAGACCCAGTACTTC CASSSRGFPQETQYF
- TRBJ2-5 - TRBV7-3 TGTGCCAGCAGCTTAGAGGGAGGCAGGGAGGAGACCCAGTACTTC CASSLEGGREETQYF
TRBD1 TRBJ2-5 - TRBV18 TGTGCCAGCTCGGACAGGGGAGGGCAAGAGACCCAGTACTTC CASSDRGGQETQYF
TRBD1 TRBJ2-5 few TRBV18 TGTGCCAGCTCACCACGGACAGGGGGCCGTGAGACCCAGTACTTC CASSPRTGGRETQYF
- TRBJ2-5 - TRBV7-9 TGTGCCAGCAGCTCCGAGGAGACCCAGTACTTC CASSSEETQYF
TRBD2 TRBJ2-7 few TRBV5-1 TGCGCCAGCAGCCCCTCAAGCGGGAGAGCCTACGAGCAGTACTTC CASSPSSGRAYEQYF
- TRBJ1-1 - TRBV6-5 TGTGCCAGCGGAATTACAGGTAACACTGAAGCTTTCTTT CASGITGNTEAFF
TRBD2 TRBJ2-3 - TRBV11-2 TGTGCCAGCAGCCAACTAGCGGGAGTACGAAATACGCAGTATTTT CASSQLAGVRNTQYF
- TRBJ2-5 - TRBV11-2 TGTGCCAGCAGCTTCGGCAGGGGTCAAGAGACCCAGTACTTC CASSFGRGQETQYF
- TRBJ2-1 - TRBV18 TGTGCCAGCTCACCACCAAACGGGAGAGACAATGAGCAGTTCTTC CASSPPNGRDNEQFF
- TRBJ2-7 few TRBV18 TGTGCCAGCTCACCTTCCGGGGGTACTTACGAGCAGTACTTC CASSPSGGTYEQYF
- TRBJ2-5 - TRBV9 TGTGCCAGCAGCGTAGCCGGGGCAGGGGTGGGGCAAGAGACCCAGTACTTC CASSVAGAGVGQETQYF
- TRBJ1-2 - TRBV5-4 TGTGCCAGCAGCTTGGATAGTTTCTATGGCTACACCTTC CASSLDSFYGYTF
TRBD1 TRBJ1-4 - TRBV7-2 TGTGCCAGCAGCTTAGTCGCAGGGGGCGGTGAAAAACTGTTTTTT CASSLVAGGGEKLFF
- TRBJ1-2 few TRBV7-2 TGTGCCAGCAGCCCCTCCGGCGGGGAGCCCTATGGCTACACCTTC CASSPSGGEPYGYTF
- TRBJ2-3 - TRBV6-1 TGTGCCAGCAGTGAATCCGTTCCAGATACGCAGTATTTT CASSESVPDTQYF